A selection of T cell receptor beta chains follows, all from one sample in a study of identical twins. TCRdb re-analysed the 5' RACE reads in MiXCR, keeping a single row per CDR3 protein. This repertoire shows 1.5 million to 2 million distinct CDR3 sequences, about 32% found once; its top ten account for under 0.35%. What was sequenced was cord blood. The receptors stem from a newborn girl in good health. Each CDR3 is given with its conserved first and last residue. A D gene is named only where the DNA matches it firmly.

j_call v_call d_call cdr3_aa
TRBJ2-7 TRBV7-2 . CASSFYGASYEQYF
TRBJ2-7 TRBV24-1 TRBD1 CATSGSGTGGSYEQYF
TRBJ2-1 TRBV20-1 . CSPRASLSYNEQFF
TRBJ2-5 TRBV25-1 . CASSEGRTFHYNEQYF
TRBJ2-1 TRBV6-6 TRBD2 CASSPKGLAGGGEQFF
TRBJ2-5 TRBV18 TRBD2 CASSPPVLGSSGKGMTQYF
TRBJ2-7 TRBV6-1 . CASRAASSYEQYF
TRBJ2-3 TRBV24-1 . CATAEGTGLLTDTQYF
TRBJ1-5 TRBV6-2/TRBV6-3 . CASSYQYSNQPQHF
TRBJ2-1 TRBV2 . CASNVQGPAYNEQFF
TRBJ2-4 TRBV7-8 TRBD1 CASSRVQGAAKNIQYF
TRBJ2-4 TRBV2 . CASNRDIDSLFAKNIQYF
TRBJ1-2 TRBV12-5 TRBD1 CASGPEGTGYYGYTF
TRBJ2-1 TRBV20-1 . CSARISGRRVEQFF
TRBJ2-1 TRBV4-2 TRBD2 CASSPSLLAGEFDEQFF
TRBJ1-2 TRBV7-9 . CASSLALLRHGYTF
TRBJ2-3 TRBV15 . CATSSGKIEGFTDTQYF
TRBJ1-4 TRBV28 . CASSTRYWGKLFF
TRBJ1-2 TRBV30 . CAWSHPKGANYGYTF
TRBJ2-1 TRBV18 TRBD2 CASSPPTTSRGNEQFF
TRBJ2-1 TRBV2 TRBD2 CASSKTSGRSGEQFF
TRBJ1-2 TRBV3-1 TRBD1 CASSRYKVGDRANYGYTF
TRBJ1-5 TRBV6-1 . CASSGSGGGFNQPQHF
TRBJ1-5 TRBV28 TRBD1 CASSSLDRGNQPQHF
TRBJ2-2 TRBV4-2 TRBD2 CASSHTGLANTGELFF
TRBJ1-2 TRBV6-5 . CASSSGSYGYTF
TRBJ1-2 TRBV15 . CATRSPVGGYTF
TRBJ2-1 TRBV20-1 TRBD2 CSAQGSGGDNEQFF
TRBJ2-1 TRBV29-1 TRBD2 CSVAASGRWYEQFF
TRBJ2-3 TRBV7-2 . CASSRGMADTQYF
TRBJ1-1 TRBV10-3 . CTISGDGVGNTEAFF
TRBJ2-5 TRBV6-1 . CASTRGTQRLVMETQYF
TRBJ1-2 TRBV27 TRBD1 CAISNTGEYGYTF
TRBJ1-5 TRBV7-2 . CASAGSNQPQHF
TRBJ1-2 TRBV6-5 . CASSQPRGADYGYTF
TRBJ1-1 TRBV12-3/TRBV12-4 TRBD1 CASSRQGAMNTEAFF
TRBJ2-5 TRBV5-1 . CASSLREDRSSIQYF
TRBJ2-1 TRBV9 TRBD2 CASSTVAGYSYNEQFF
TRBJ2-3 TRBV4-1 TRBD2 CASSQGWRETDTQYF
TRBJ2-1 TRBV27 TRBD1 CASSLAVWTGGNEQFF
TRBJ2-1 TRBV20-1 TRBD2 CSARPSSGSSYNEQFF
TRBJ2-1 TRBV6-5 . CANSYTLGRDFAYVEQFF
TRBJ1-2 TRBV12-3/TRBV12-4 TRBD1 CASSRRDRGGYTF
TRBJ1-1 TRBV7-9 . CASSSHREWYTEAFF
TRBJ2-2 TRBV20-1 . CSARDGGQSTGELFF
TRBJ2-1 TRBV20-1 TRBD2 CSARVSGANNEQFF
TRBJ1-1 TRBV5-6 TRBD1 CASSWGQGKFEAFF
TRBJ1-2 TRBV7-8 . CASSGRTRHGYTF